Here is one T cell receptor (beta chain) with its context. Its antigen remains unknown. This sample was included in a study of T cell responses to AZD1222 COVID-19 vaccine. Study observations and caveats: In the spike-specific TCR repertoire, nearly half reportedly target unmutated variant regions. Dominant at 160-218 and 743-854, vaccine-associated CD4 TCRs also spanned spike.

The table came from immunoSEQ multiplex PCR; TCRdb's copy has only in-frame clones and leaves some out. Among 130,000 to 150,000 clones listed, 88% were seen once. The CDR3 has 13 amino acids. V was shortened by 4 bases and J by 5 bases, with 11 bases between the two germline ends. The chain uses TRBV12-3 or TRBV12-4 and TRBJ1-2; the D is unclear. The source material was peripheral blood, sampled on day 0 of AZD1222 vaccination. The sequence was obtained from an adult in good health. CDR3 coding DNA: TGTGCCAGCAGTTCAGAGTTGGGTTATGGCTACACCTTC. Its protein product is CASSSELGYGYTF.